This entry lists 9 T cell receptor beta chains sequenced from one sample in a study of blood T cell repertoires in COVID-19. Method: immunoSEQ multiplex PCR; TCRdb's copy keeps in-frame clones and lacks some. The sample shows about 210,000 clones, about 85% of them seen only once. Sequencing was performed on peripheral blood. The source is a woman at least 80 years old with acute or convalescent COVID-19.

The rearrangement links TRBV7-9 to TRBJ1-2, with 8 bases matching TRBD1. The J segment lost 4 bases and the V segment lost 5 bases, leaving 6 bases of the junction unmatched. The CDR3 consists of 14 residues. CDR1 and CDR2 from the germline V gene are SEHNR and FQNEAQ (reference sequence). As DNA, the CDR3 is TGTGCCAGCAGCAACCGGGACAGGATCTATGGCTACACCTTC. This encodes CASSNRDRIYGYTF.

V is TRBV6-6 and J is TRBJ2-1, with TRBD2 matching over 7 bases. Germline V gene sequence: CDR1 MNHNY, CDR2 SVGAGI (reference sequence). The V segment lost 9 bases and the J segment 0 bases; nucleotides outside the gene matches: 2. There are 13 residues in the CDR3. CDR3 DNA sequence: TGTGCCAGTCGGACTAGCTCCTACAATGAGCAGTTCTTC. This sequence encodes CASRTSSYNEQFF.

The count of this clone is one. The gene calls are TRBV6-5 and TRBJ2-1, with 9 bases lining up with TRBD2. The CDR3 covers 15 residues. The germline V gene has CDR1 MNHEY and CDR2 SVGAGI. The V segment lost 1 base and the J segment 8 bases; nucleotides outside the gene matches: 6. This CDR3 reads CASSYYSGSLDEQFF. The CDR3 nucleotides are TGTGCCAGCAGTTACTATAGCGGGAGTCTCGATGAGCAGTTCTTC.

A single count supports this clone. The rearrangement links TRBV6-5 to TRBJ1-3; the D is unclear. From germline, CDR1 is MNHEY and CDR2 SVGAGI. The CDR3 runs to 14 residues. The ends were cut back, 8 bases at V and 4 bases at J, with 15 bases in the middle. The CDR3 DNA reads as TGTGCCAGCCTCCCCCTGGGGAGGGGAAACACCATATATTTT. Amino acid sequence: CASLPLGRGNTIYF.

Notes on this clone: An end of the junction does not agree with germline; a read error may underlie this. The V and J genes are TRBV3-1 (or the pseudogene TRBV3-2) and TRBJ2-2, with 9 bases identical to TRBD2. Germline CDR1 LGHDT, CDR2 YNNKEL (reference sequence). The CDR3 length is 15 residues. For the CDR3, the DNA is TGTGCCCGCAGCCAGGGGCTAGCGGGATCCGGGGAGCTGTTTTTT. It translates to CARSQGLAGSGELFF.

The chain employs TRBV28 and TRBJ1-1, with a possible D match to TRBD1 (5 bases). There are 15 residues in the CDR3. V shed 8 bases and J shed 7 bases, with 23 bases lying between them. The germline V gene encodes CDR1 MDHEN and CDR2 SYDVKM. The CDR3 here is CASRPQGGPVYEAFF. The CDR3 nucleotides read TGTGCCAGCCGGCCTCAGGGAGGTCCCGTCTATGAAGCTTTCTTT.

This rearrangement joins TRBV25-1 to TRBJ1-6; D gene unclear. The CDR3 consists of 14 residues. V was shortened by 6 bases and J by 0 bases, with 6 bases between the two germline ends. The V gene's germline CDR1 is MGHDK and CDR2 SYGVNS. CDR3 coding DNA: TGTGCCAGCAGGGGGAGCTCCTATAATTCACCCCTCCACTTT. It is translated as CASRGSSYNSPLHF.

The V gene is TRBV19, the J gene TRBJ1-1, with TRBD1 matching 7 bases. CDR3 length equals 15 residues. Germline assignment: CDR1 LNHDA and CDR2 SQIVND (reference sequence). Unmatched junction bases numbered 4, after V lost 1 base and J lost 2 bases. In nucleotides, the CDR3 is TGTGCCAGTAGTATAGGCCGGACAGGCAACACTGAAGCTTTCTTT. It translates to CASSIGRTGNTEAFF.

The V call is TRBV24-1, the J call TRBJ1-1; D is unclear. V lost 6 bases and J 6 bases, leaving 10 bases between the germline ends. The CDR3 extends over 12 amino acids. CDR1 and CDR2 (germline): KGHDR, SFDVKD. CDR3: CATSPREAEAFF. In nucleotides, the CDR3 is TGTGCCACCAGTCCTAGGGAGGCTGAAGCTTTCTTT.